This passage covers 25 T cell receptor beta chains from one sample sequenced in a study of cytomegalovirus exposure and HLA in healthy donors. Here immunoSEQ multiplex PCR was the method, and the copy in TCRdb shows in-frame clones only, minus some. The sample consists of under 200,000 clones, about nine tenths of them appearing once. Sequencing was carried out using PBMCs. The receptors shown here come from a woman aged 30 to 39 in good health and CMV-seronegative.

This clone was seen more than once but under ten times. The chain joins TRBV7-3 to TRBJ1-2; D unresolved. The CDR3 length is 14 residues. Trimming cost V 8 bases and J 8 bases, with 21 bases left between them. The germline CDR1 and CDR2 sequences are SGHTA and FQGTGA. CDR3 coding DNA: TGTGCCAGCTCCCCCAGCAAGGCAGTAGAAGGCTACACCTTC. Amino acids: CASSPSKAVEGYTF.

The rearrangement links TRBV28 to TRBJ1-2; 8 positions match TRBD1. The V gene's germline CDR1 is MDHEN and CDR2 SYDVKM. CDR3 length equals 12 residues. J gave up 4 bases and V 6 bases, and 1 base lay outside the gene matches. CDR3: CASRDRVYGYTF. CDR3 sequence (DNA): TGTGCCAGCAGGGACAGGGTCTATGGCTACACCTTC.

This clone was recorded a few times. V usage is TRBV6-5 and J usage is TRBJ2-7; D is perhaps TRBD1 (5 bases). Per the germline V gene, CDR1 is MNHEY and CDR2 is SVGAGI. The V and J ends lost 7 bases and 6 bases respectively, with 10 bases between them. The CDR3 length is 11 residues. The CDR3 sequence is CASTAGREQYF. CDR3 in DNA: TGTGCCAGCACGGCAGGGCGCGAGCAGTACTTC.

This clone was counted between two and nine times. The chain carries TRBV19 and TRBJ1-5; 8 bases agree with TRBD1. Germline-derived CDR1 and CDR2 are LNHDA and SQIVND (reference sequence). This CDR3 contains 15 residues. With 3 bases clipped from V and 1 base from J, the junction kept 2 bases outside the gene matches. As DNA, the CDR3 is TGTGCCAGTAGTATGGACAGGGCGAGCAATCAGCCCCAGCATTTT. Its translation is CASSMDRASNQPQHF.

This CDR3 is CASGPPYEQYF. CDR3 bases: TGTGCCAGCGGGCCCCCCTACGAGCAGTACTTC. The V call is TRBV6-1, the J call TRBJ2-7, with no clear D. Germline loops: CDR1 MNHNS, CDR2 SASEGT. The V end was cut by 8 bases, the J end by 2 bases, with 7 bases between. This CDR3 has 11 amino acids.

This clone was detected only once. The V gene is TRBV7-9, the J gene TRBJ1-1, with D hard to call. There are 14 residues in the CDR3. The V gene's germline CDR1 is SEHNR and CDR2 FQNEAQ (reference sequence). Trimming cost V 1 base and J 9 bases, with 15 bases left between them. The CDR3: CASSLGGPEAKAFF. CDR3 in DNA: TGTGCCAGCAGCTTAGGCGGGCCTGAAGCGAAAGCTTTCTTT.

This sequence joins TRBV7-3 and TRBJ2-3, with no clear D. The germline V and J ends were trimmed by 1 base and 0 bases, with 8 bases remaining between them. This CDR3 is 15 amino acids long. Germline loops: CDR1 SGHTA, CDR2 FQGTGA. CDR3 coding DNA: TGTGCCAGCAGCTTAAGGGTCCTTAGCACAGATACGCAGTATTTT. Translated: CASSLRVLSTDTQYF. Drawing the rest from reference TRBV7-3 and TRBJ2-3, the complete variable domain is GAGVSQTPSNKVTEKGKYVELRCDPISGHTALYWYRQSLGQGPEFLIYFQGTGAADDSGLPNDRFFAVRPEGSVSTLKIQRTERGDSAVYLCASSLRVLSTDTQYFGPGTRLTVL.

The V and J genes are TRBV7-9 and TRBJ1-2; 7 bases align to TRBD1. CDR3 length: 13 amino acids. V was clipped by 3 bases and J by 4 bases; unmatched bases: 2. CDR1 and CDR2 from the germline V gene are SEHNR and FQNEAQ (reference sequence). CDR3 nucleotides: TGTGCCAGCAGCTTGGGGACAGTCTATGGCTACACCTTC. Translating it yields CASSLGTVYGYTF.

The chain links TRBV27 to TRBJ2-1; TRBD1 might be the D (5 bases). V gave up 3 bases and J gave up 9 bases, with 12 bases separating them. CDR3 length: 13 residues. Germline V gene lookup returns CDR1 MNHEY and CDR2 SMNVEV (reference sequence). As DNA, the CDR3 is TGTGCCAGCAGTTTCCGGCTACAGGTTGAGCAGTTCTTC. This translates into CASSFRLQVEQFF.

The chain recombines TRBV7-2 with TRBJ2-7; 10 positions match TRBD1. V dropped 5 bases and J dropped 5; count of bases not matched to a gene: 6. Germline CDR1 SGHTA, CDR2 FQGNSA. There are 14 residues in the CDR3. Here the CDR3 reads CASSRDRGSHEQYF. CDR3 in DNA: TGTGCCAGCAGCCGGGACAGGGGTTCCCACGAGCAGTACTTC.

V is TRBV4-1 and J is TRBJ2-2; D possibly uses TRBD1 or TRBD2 (6 bases each). The CDR3 covers 16 residues. V was shortened by 0 bases and J by 5 bases, with 13 bases between the two germline ends. Germline CDR1 MGHRA, CDR2 YSYEKL. The CDR3 reads CASSQDPGARTGELFF. The CDR3 DNA follows: TGCGCCAGCAGCCAAGATCCGGGGGCCAGAACCGGGGAGCTGTTTTTT.

The rearrangement uses TRBV18 and TRBJ2-7; D uncertain. The V end was cut by 3 bases, the J end by 1 base, with 13 bases between. The CDR3 sequence is 15 residues long. From germline, CDR1 is KGHSH and CDR2 LQKENI. The CDR3 region is CASSPLRASSYEQYF. CDR3 DNA: TGTGCCAGCTCACCTCTACGGGCCTCATCCTACGAGCAGTACTTC.

The chain combines TRBV7-9 with TRBJ2-7; 8 bases are shared with TRBD1. Germline trimming cut 1 base from V and 0 bases from J; bases unmatched to any gene: 5. Germline V gene lookup returns CDR1 SEHNR and CDR2 FQNEAQ (reference sequence). The CDR3 is 16 residues long. The CDR3 DNA is TGTGCCAGCAGCTTAGGTGGCAGGGGGCCCTCCTACGAGCAGTACTTC. As protein: CASSLGGRGPSYEQYF.

The chain joins TRBV5-1 to TRBJ2-7, with a possible D match to TRBD2 (6 bases). V was cut by 4 bases and J by 2 bases, with 13 bases left in between. The CDR3 runs 14 residues. Germline values: CDR1 SGHRS, CDR2 YFSETQ. In DNA, the CDR3 is TGCGCCAGCAGCCCCCGGGGACTGACCTACGAGCAGTACTTC. It codes for CASSPRGLTYEQYF.

The chain links TRBV5-1 to TRBJ2-5; 8 positions agree with TRBD1. The CDR3 length is 16 residues. CDR1 SGHRS and CDR2 YFSETQ come from the germline V gene. The ends lost 0 bases at V and 1 base at J; junction bases unmatched: 5. The CDR3 DNA follows: TGCGCCAGCAGCTTGGGATATACAGGGGGCCAAGAGACCCAGTACTTC. As protein: CASSLGYTGGQETQYF.

The chain carries TRBV7-8 and TRBJ2-7, with 7 bases fitting TRBD1. The germline gives CDR1 SGHVS, CDR2 FQNEAQ. The CDR3 length is 16 residues. J lost 0 bases, V lost 0 bases, and 5 bases had no gene match. Here the CDR3 reads CASSLALTGYSYEQYF. The CDR3 DNA is TGTGCCAGCAGCTTAGCCCTGACAGGGTACTCCTACGAGCAGTACTTC.

The V gene is TRBV11-2, the J gene TRBJ2-7, with 7 nucleotides matching TRBD1. Looked up from germline, CDR1 is SGHAT and CDR2 is FQNNGV. The CDR3 is made up of 15 amino acids. Losses at the gene ends were 7 bases for V and 3 bases for J; bases not matched to a gene: 12. CDR3 sequence reads: CASTYGTAANYEQYF. The CDR3 bases are TGTGCCAGCACGTACGGGACAGCCGCGAACTACGAGCAGTACTTC.

Worth noting for this clone: Within the sample, other DNA sequences also encode this same CDR3. The genes are TRBV5-1 and TRBJ2-7, with TRBD1 matching over 11 bases. V shed 5 bases, J shed 2 bases, and the junction held 6 bases outside the gene matches. This CDR3 is 15 amino acids long. Germline lookup yields CDR1 SGHRS and CDR2 YFSETQ. The chain's CDR3 is CASSSGTGGPYEQYF. CDR3 sequence (DNA): TGCGCCAGCAGTTCCGGGACAGGGGGACCCTACGAGCAGTACTTC.

This chain joins TRBV6-5 and TRBJ1-2; D possibly corresponds to TRBD1 (5 bases). Germline V CDR1 and CDR2: MNHEY, SVGAGI. This CDR3 has 13 amino acids. V was shortened by 7 bases and J by 8 bases, with 17 bases between the two germline ends. CDR3 amino acids: CASTKPGTRGYTF. The CDR3 region has the DNA TGTGCCAGCACCAAGCCCGGGACTCGGGGCTACACCTTC.

The gene calls are TRBV1 and TRBJ1-1. TRBV1 represents a pseudogene. The CDR3 is made up of 15 amino acids. The DNA for the CDR3 is TGCACCAGCAGCCGAGACAGCAAACCGAACACTGAAGCTTTCTTT. The encoded protein is CTSSRDSKPNTEAFF.

This chain links TRBV27 with TRBJ2-3, with D possibly being TRBD2 (5 bases). CDR1 is MNHEY, CDR2 SMNVEV, per germline (reference sequence). The CDR3 has 15 amino acids. The ends were cut back, 1 base at V and 1 base at J, with 9 bases in the middle. The CDR3 DNA sequence: TGTGCCAGCAGTTTATTGGTCGGGGGCACAGATACGCAGTATTTT. Translated: CASSLLVGGTDTQYF.

This clone was found a few times. The rearrangement links TRBV19 to TRBJ1-1; D call uncertain. The ends were cut back, 8 bases at V and 3 bases at J, with 10 bases in the middle. The CDR3 sequence is 12 residues long. Germline V gene sequence: CDR1 LNHDA, CDR2 SQIVND (reference sequence). This CDR3 reads CASRTGYTEAFF. CDR3 nucleotides: TGTGCCAGTCGTACCGGTTACACTGAAGCTTTCTTT.

The chain joins TRBV4-3 to TRBJ2-1, with 10 bases fitting TRBD2. Germline-derived CDR1 and CDR2 are LGHNA and YSLEER. The CDR3 contains 17 residues. Trimming at V came to 4 bases and at J to 4 bases, leaving 10 bases not matched to a gene. The CDR3 nucleotides are TGCGCCAGCAGCCGCATACTAGCGGGAATATTATACAATGAGCAGTTCTTC. Its translation is CASSRILAGILYNEQFF.

The chain employs TRBV2 and TRBJ2-7; D assignment may be TRBD1 or TRBD2 (6 bases each). The CDR3 sequence is 16 residues long. Germline V gives CDR1 SNHLY, CDR2 FYNNEI. Trimming took 7 bases from V and 4 from J, leaving 23 bases between them. Written as DNA, the CDR3 is TGTGCCAGCACGCGGAGACACAGGGAGGACCTTTACGAGCAGTACTTC. Translating it yields CASTRRHREDLYEQYF.

The J gene is TRBJ2-7, the V gene TRBV2, with D possibly being TRBD2 (5 bases). Germline assignment: CDR1 SNHLY and CDR2 FYNNEI. Trimming removed 3 bases at V and 0 bases at J, with 6 bases between. The CDR3 spans 13 residues. CDR3 amino acids: CASSDRGSYEQYF. The CDR3 nucleotides are TGTGCCAGCAGTGATCGGGGCTCCTACGAGCAGTACTTC.